This TCR beta chain was captured in a study of shared clonotypes between healthy human individuals. Study-level findings and limits: Rarefaction gave evidence that sorted-subset sequencing remained incomplete despite large depth.

Some clones are missing from TCRdb's copy, which holds only in-frame ones; the method was immunoSEQ multiplex PCR. Of roughly 2.6 million clones listed, 85% to 95% are singletons. For this clone: What it binds is unknown.

The V gene end was trimmed by 0 bases and the J gene end by 8 bases; junction bases not matched to a gene: 15. This CDR3 region has 18 residues. Germline CDR1 reads LNHNV; CDR2 reads YYDKDF (reference sequence). The sequenced sample consisted of naive CD4+ T cells sorted from blood. Specified subset: CD45RA+ positively selected. The V gene is TRBV15, the J gene TRBJ2-1; 8 bases align to TRBD2. This receptor was identified in a young man in good health. CDR3 loop: CATSRDRGGLGSRDEQFF. In nucleotides, the CDR3 is TGTGCCACCAGCAGAGATCGCGGGGGGTTAGGTAGTCGCGATGAGCAGTTCTTC.